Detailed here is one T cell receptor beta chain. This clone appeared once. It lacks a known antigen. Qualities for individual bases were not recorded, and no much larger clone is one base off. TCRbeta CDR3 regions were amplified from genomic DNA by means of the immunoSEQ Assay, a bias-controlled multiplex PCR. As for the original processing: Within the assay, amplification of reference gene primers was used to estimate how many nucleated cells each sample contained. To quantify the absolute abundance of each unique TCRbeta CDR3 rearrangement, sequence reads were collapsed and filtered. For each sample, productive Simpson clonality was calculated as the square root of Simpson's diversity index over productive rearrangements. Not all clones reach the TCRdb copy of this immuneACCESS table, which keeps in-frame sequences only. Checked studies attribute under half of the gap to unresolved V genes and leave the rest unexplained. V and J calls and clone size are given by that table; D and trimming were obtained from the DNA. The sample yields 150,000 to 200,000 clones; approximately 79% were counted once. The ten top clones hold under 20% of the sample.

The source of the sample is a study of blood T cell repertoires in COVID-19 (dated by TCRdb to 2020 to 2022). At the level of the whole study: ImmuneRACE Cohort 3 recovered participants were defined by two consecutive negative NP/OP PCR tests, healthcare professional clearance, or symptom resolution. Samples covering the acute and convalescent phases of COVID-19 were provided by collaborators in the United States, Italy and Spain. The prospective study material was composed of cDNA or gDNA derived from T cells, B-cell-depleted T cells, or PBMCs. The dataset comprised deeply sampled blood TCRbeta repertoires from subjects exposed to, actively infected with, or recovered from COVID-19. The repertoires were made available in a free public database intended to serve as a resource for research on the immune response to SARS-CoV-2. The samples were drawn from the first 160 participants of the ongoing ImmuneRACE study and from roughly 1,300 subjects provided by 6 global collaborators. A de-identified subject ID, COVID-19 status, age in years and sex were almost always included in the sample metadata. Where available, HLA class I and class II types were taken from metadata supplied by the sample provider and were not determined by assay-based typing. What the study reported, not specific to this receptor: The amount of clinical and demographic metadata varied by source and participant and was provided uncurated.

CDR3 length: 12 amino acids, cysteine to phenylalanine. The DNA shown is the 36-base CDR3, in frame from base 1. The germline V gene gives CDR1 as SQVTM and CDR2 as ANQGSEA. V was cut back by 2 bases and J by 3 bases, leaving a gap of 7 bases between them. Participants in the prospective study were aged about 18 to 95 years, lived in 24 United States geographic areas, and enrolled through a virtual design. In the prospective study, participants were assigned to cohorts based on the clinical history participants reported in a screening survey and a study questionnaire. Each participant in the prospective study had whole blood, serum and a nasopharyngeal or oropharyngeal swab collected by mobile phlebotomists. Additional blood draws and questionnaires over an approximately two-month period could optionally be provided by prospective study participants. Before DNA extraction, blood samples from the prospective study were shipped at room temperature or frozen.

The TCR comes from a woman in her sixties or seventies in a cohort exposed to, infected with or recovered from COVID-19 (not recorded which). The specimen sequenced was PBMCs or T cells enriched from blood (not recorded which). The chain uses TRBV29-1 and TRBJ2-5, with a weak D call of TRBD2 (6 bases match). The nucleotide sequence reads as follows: TGCAGCGTTGAATCGGGGGAAGAGACCCAGTACTTC. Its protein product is CSVESGEETQYF.